These 8 T cell receptor beta chains share one sample of origin, sequenced in a study of blood T cell repertoires in COVID-19. Assay: immunoSEQ multiplex PCR; the TCRdb copy retains only in-frame clones and omits some. The sample carries 270,000 or so clones, around 92% recorded once. Sequenced sample: peripheral blood. These receptors came from a woman in her 30s with COVID-19, enrolled during active disease.

This clone came up once. This chain links TRBV7-7 with TRBJ2-5; weak D call: TRBD1 (6 bases). The CDR3 length is 16 residues. Germline lookup yields CDR1 SSHAT and CDR2 FNYEAQ (reference sequence). The V end was cut by 4 bases, the J end by 5 bases, with 20 bases between. The CDR3 DNA sequence: TGTGCCAGCAGCTCACACACAGGGTTCAGGTTCGAGACCCAGTACTTC. Translating it yields CASSSHTGFRFETQYF. The variable domain in full, with the rest retrieved from reference TRBV7-7 and TRBJ2-5, is GAGVSQSPRYKVTKRGQDVTLRCDPISSHATLYWYQQALGQGPEFLTYFNYEAQPDKSGLPSDRFSAERPEGSISTLTIQRTEQRDSAMYRCASSSHTGFRFETQYFGPGTRLLVL.

The chain has TRBV11-2 and TRBJ1-2, with TRBD1 as a possible D gene (6 bases). V gave up 5 bases and J gave up 1 base, with 20 bases separating them. The length of the CDR3 is 17 residues. CDR1 SGHAT and CDR2 FQNNGV come from the germline V gene. The CDR3 sequence is CASSPLGRGRINYGYTF. DNA for the CDR3: TGTGCCAGCAGCCCCTTGGGCAGGGGCCGTATTAACTATGGCTACACCTTC.

J is TRBJ2-4 and V is TRBV11-2; 9 bases fit TRBD1. The CDR3 runs to 17 residues. Germline values: CDR1 SGHAT, CDR2 FQNNGV. V was clipped by 2 bases and J by 1 base; unmatched bases: 6. The CDR3 coding sequence is TGTGCCAGCAGCTTACTCAGACAGGGGGTCGCCAAAAACATTCAGTACTTC. This sequence encodes CASSLLRQGVAKNIQYF.

The chain recombines TRBV19 with TRBJ1-1; 10 nucleotides match TRBD1. After removal of 9 bases from V and 6 bases from J, the junction contained 16 bases not matched to a gene. Germline-derived CDR1 and CDR2 are LNHDA and SQIVND (reference sequence). This CDR3 region has 16 residues. The CDR3, as DNA: TGTGCCAGCCTAGCGGGACAGGGGCCCGGCACCCCTGAAGCTTTCTTT. Its translation is CASLAGQGPGTPEAFF.

The V call is TRBV27, the J call TRBJ1-1; TRBD1 is a possible D gene (5 bases). Germline V gene lookup returns CDR1 MNHEY and CDR2 SMNVEV (reference sequence). V was clipped by 7 bases and J by 11 bases, with 20 bases between them. This CDR3 has 13 amino acids. CDR3 sequence (DNA): TGTGCCAGCATTGGGTACCTTGGGGGAGGTGCTTTCTTT. This encodes CASIGYLGGGAFF.

The chain combines TRBV5-1 with TRBJ1-4, with a weak D call TRBD1 (6 bases). Germline V gene sequence: CDR1 SGHRS, CDR2 YFSETQ. This CDR3 is 15 amino acids long. Trimming pared 4 bases from V and 7 bases from J, leaving 17 bases between. CDR3 sequence (DNA): TGCGCCAGCAGCCCGAGGGGGGGGGCGCTTGAAAAACTGTTTTTT. Translating gives CASSPRGGALEKLFF.

J is TRBJ2-3 and V is TRBV7-9, with 8 bases identical to TRBD2. CDR3 length equals 16 residues. Germline loops: CDR1 SEHNR, CDR2 FQNEAQ (reference sequence). The trim removed 2 bases at V and 3 bases at J, leaving 7 bases unmatched. CDR3 in amino acids: CASSLYSGGATDTQYF. The CDR3 nucleotides are TGTGCCAGCAGCTTATACAGCGGGGGAGCTACAGATACGCAGTATTTT.

The rearrangement joins TRBV6-5 to TRBJ1-1; D is undetermined. Trimming removed 0 bases from V and 1 base from J, with 6 bases in between. This CDR3 is 14 amino acids long. Germline values: CDR1 MNHEY, CDR2 SVGAGI. CDR3 sequence reads: CASSYSAENTEAFF. CDR3 DNA sequence: TGTGCCAGCAGTTACTCCGCAGAGAACACTGAAGCTTTCTTT.